Below, 25 T cell receptor beta chains from the same sample are listed, as sequenced in a study of T-cell reconstitution after alpha-beta-depleted transplantation in children. The library targeted TCRbeta and was prepared with unique molecular identifiers. TCRdb re-called the PCR reads through MiXCR, storing one row per CDR3 protein. The sample lists about 900,000 distinct CDR3 sequences, roughly 29% seen once, with more than 25% in the top ten. The sequencing here drew on PBMCs, mostly from graft donor cells, taken 360 days after TCRalphabeta/CD19-depleted stem cell transplant. The receptors were sampled from a boy younger than two who had a stem cell transplant for SCID, so the T cells may come from the graft donor.

This clonotype was seen a few times. The chain uses TRBV20-1 and TRBJ2-1; TRBD2 matches 13 bases. The germline V gene encodes CDR1 DFQATT and CDR2 SNEGSKA (reference sequence). The V gene end was trimmed by 6 bases and the J gene end by 7 bases; junction bases not matched to a gene: 9. This CDR3 region has 15 residues. The CDR3 here is CSADILAGGPNEQFF. In nucleotides, the CDR3 is TGCAGTGCCGACATACTAGCGGGGGGGCCAAATGAGCAGTTCTTC.

The chain uses TRBV20-1 and TRBJ2-1; possible D gene TRBD2, 6 bases. The CDR3 consists of 16 residues. Trimming removed 6 bases from V and 1 base from J, with 19 bases in between. The germline V gene has CDR1 DFQATT and CDR2 SNEGSKA (reference sequence). The CDR3: CSAPRTGGISYNEQFF. CDR3 DNA: TGCAGTGCCCCTAGGACGGGCGGGATATCCTACAATGAGCAGTTCTTC.

V gene TRBV20-1 combines with J gene TRBJ1-1; 7 nucleotides agree with TRBD1. The V gene end was trimmed by 1 base and the J gene end by 4 bases; junction bases not matched to a gene: 6. CDR3 length equals 14 residues. Germline CDR1 DFQATT, CDR2 SNEGSKA (reference sequence). CDR3 nucleotides: TGCAGTGCTAGAGCGGGGCCAGGGGGCACTGAAGCTTTCTTT. Translation: CSARAGPGGTEAFF.

The chain links TRBV6-5 to TRBJ2-7; 13 bases are shared with TRBD2. CDR1 is MNHEY, CDR2 SVGAGI, per germline. The CDR3 runs 15 residues. The trim removed 6 bases at V and 7 bases at J, leaving 9 bases unmatched. The CDR3 spells CASRTGTSGIGEQYF. The CDR3 DNA follows: TGTGCCAGCAGGACCGGGACTAGCGGGATAGGGGAGCAGTACTTC.

The rearrangement uses TRBV20-1 and TRBJ1-1; D is perhaps TRBD1 (6 bases). The CDR3 sequence is 13 residues long. From germline, CDR1 is DFQATT and CDR2 SNEGSKA (reference sequence). V gave up 6 bases and J gave up 0 bases, with 11 bases separating them. The CDR3 DNA is TGCAGTGCCAAGGGGGGGCTGAACACTGAAGCTTTCTTT. Translating it yields CSAKGGLNTEAFF.

J is TRBJ1-4 and V is TRBV7-3, with D maybe TRBD1 (5 bases). Trimming removed 3 bases from V and 6 bases from J, with 11 bases in between. Germline V gene lookup returns CDR1 SGHTA and CDR2 FQGTGA. The CDR3 totals 14 residues. The CDR3 DNA is TGTGCCAGCAGCTTTGGCAGGGAACATGAAAAACTGTTTTTT. Protein sequence: CASSFGREHEKLFF.

The chain links TRBV7-8 to TRBJ2-6, with D unresolved. Per germline, CDR1 SGHVS and CDR2 FQNEAQ. Trimming left V 3 bases short and J 0 bases short, with 6 bases between. The CDR3 covers 15 residues. The CDR3 DNA reads as TGTGCCAGCAGCTTTCGGACCTCTGGGGCCAACGTCCTGACTTTC. It translates to CASSFRTSGANVLTF.

This clonotype was recorded only once. DNA for the CDR3: TGTGCCAGCAGCTTGGCGTCGCGCGGAGACTACGAGCAGTACTTC. This encodes CASSLASRGDYEQYF. V and J are TRBV5-5 and TRBJ2-7; D remains unclear. The CDR3 is 15 amino acids. Trimming took off 0 bases at V and 3 bases at J, with 13 bases between the two ends. Per the germline V gene, CDR1 is SGHKS and CDR2 is YYEKEE (reference sequence). Full variable domain (rest looked up from reference TRBV5-5 and TRBJ2-7): DAGVTQSPTHLIKTRGQQVTLRCSPISGHKSVSWYQQVLGQGPQFIFQYYEKEERGRGNFPDRFSARQFPNYSSELNVNALLLGDSALYLCASSLASRGDYEQYFGPGTRLTVT.

The chain joins TRBV7-9 to TRBJ2-3; possible D gene TRBD1, 6 bases. The CDR3 covers 11 residues. The germline V gene has CDR1 SEHNR and CDR2 FQNEAQ (reference sequence). Trimming pared 11 bases from V and 6 bases from J, leaving 12 bases between. The CDR3 sequence: CAVPQGDTQYF. CDR3 coding DNA: TGTGCCGTCCCCCAGGGGGATACGCAGTATTTT.

A few counts support this clonotype. The chain employs TRBV20-1 and TRBJ2-7, with D possibly being TRBD1 or TRBD2 (5 bases each). V was shortened by 7 bases and J by 1 base, with 14 bases between the two germline ends. There are 13 residues in the CDR3. Germline loops: CDR1 DFQATT, CDR2 SNEGSKA (reference sequence). The CDR3 sequence: CSVARDPSYEQYF. CDR3 bases: TGCAGTGTTGCCAGGGACCCTTCCTACGAGCAGTACTTC.

On this clonotype: Possible read error: a much larger clone is one base away. The CDR3 DNA is TGTGCCAGCGGCGGTCAGTACCAAGAGACCCAGTACTTC. Its translation is CASGGQYQETQYF. The chain joins TRBV12-3 or TRBV12-4 to TRBJ2-5; D not certain. CDR3 size: 13 residues. V was pared by 8 bases and J by 0 bases, with 10 bases between.

The chain combines TRBV3-1 with TRBJ2-6; possible D gene TRBD2, 5 bases. The CDR3 sequence is 15 residues long. With 4 bases removed from V and 0 bases from J, the gap between germline ends came to 7 bases. The V gene's germline CDR1 is LGHDT and CDR2 YNNKEL (reference sequence). CDR3 protein: CASSPGFSGANVLTF. For the CDR3, the DNA is TGTGCCAGCAGCCCGGGGTTCTCTGGGGCCAACGTCCTGACTTTC.

This clonotype was found a few times. The chain is built from TRBV20-1 and TRBJ2-7, with D perhaps matching TRBD1 (6 bases). The CDR3 runs 15 residues. The germline gives CDR1 DFQATT, CDR2 SNEGSKA (reference sequence). V was pared by 5 bases and J by 2 bases, with 19 bases between. DNA for the CDR3: TGCAGTGCTTTGGGGTTAACAGGGCCCACCTACGAGCAGTACTTC. It encodes CSALGLTGPTYEQYF.

V usage is TRBV18 and J usage is TRBJ2-1; 7 bases line up with TRBD2. CDR3 length equals 15 residues. V lost 4 bases and J lost 5; bases outside the gene matches: 8. Germline CDR1 KGHSH, CDR2 LQKENI. The CDR3 sequence is CASSLSGTTDNEQFF. The CDR3 coding sequence is TGTGCCAGCTCACTGTCCGGGACTACAGACAATGAGCAGTTCTTC.

This clonotype was counted only a few times. The chain couples TRBV30 to TRBJ2-1, with a tentative D call TRBD2 (6 bases). The CDR3 extends over 16 amino acids. Germline lookup yields CDR1 GTSNPN and CDR2 SVGIG (reference sequence). V dropped 0 bases and J dropped 0 bases, with 12 bases sitting between them. The CDR3 loop reads CAWSVTGLGSYNEQFF. The DNA of the CDR3 is TGTGCCTGGAGTGTTACGGGACTCGGCTCCTACAATGAGCAGTTCTTC.

The CDR3 sequence is CSARGAEETQYF. CDR3 nucleotide sequence: TGCAGTGCCCGGGGGGCGGAAGAGACCCAGTACTTC. The rearrangement links TRBV20-1 to TRBJ2-5, with a tentative D call TRBD2 (7 bases). Trimming took 6 bases from V and 3 from J, leaving 11 bases between them. From germline, CDR1 is DFQATT and CDR2 SNEGSKA (reference sequence). The CDR3 runs to 12 residues.

This clonotype was seen only a few times. This CDR3 is CASGYGLQETQYF. The CDR3 coding sequence is TGCGCCAGCGGTTACGGGTTGCAAGAGACCCAGTACTTC. V is TRBV5-1 and J is TRBJ2-5; D is unresolved. The CDR3 is made up of 13 amino acids. V was cut by 7 bases and J by 2 bases, with 12 bases left in between. The V gene's germline CDR1 is SGHRS and CDR2 YFSETQ.

V gene TRBV4-1 combines with J gene TRBJ2-1; 15 nucleotides agree with TRBD2. Germline lookup yields CDR1 MGHRA and CDR2 YSYEKL. CDR3 length: 21 residues. V shed 2 bases, J shed 3 bases, and the junction held 14 bases outside the gene matches. In DNA, the CDR3 is TGCGCCAGCAGCCAACATATTCTGGGACTAGCGGGGGGCCGGGGCTACAATGAGCAGTTCTTC. Protein product: CASSQHILGLAGGRGYNEQFF.

J is TRBJ1-1 and V is TRBV7-2; D gene ambiguous. Germline CDR1 and CDR2: SGHTA and FQGNSA. The ends were cut back, 3 bases at V and 7 bases at J, with 15 bases in the middle. This CDR3 region has 14 residues. The CDR3 is CASSFGGTAGEAFF. DNA of the CDR3: TGTGCCAGCAGCTTTGGCGGTACGGCGGGTGAAGCTTTCTTT.

This clonotype was counted between two and nine times. CDR3: CAWSAPGLPPYEQYF. The CDR3 region has the DNA TGTGCCTGGAGTGCACCGGGACTCCCGCCCTACGAGCAGTACTTC. The chain uses TRBV30 and TRBJ2-7, with D possibly TRBD2 on 6 matching bases. V was trimmed by 1 base and J by 2 bases, leaving 15 bases between them. The CDR3 runs 15 residues. Germline CDR1 GTSNPN, CDR2 SVGIG (reference sequence). The variable domain in full, with the rest retrieved from reference TRBV30 and TRBJ2-7, is SQTIHQWPATLVQPVGSPLSLECTVEGTSNPNLYWYRQAAGRGLQLLFYSVGIGQISSEVPQNLSASRPQDRQFILSSKKLLLSDSGFYLCAWSAPGLPPYEQYFGPGTRLTVT.

J is TRBJ2-7 and V is TRBV20-1; no clear D. V was trimmed by 5 bases and J by 2 bases, leaving 16 bases between them. CDR3 length: 14 residues. Germline CDR1 is DFQATT and CDR2 is SNEGSKA (reference sequence). This chain's CDR3 is CSAPWWQPPYEQYF. The CDR3 nucleotides are TGCAGTGCTCCCTGGTGGCAGCCGCCCTACGAGCAGTACTTC.

The CDR3 DNA reads as TGTGCCAGCAGTACCCAGGGGCAGAATAATCAGCCCCAGCATTTT. It yields the protein CASSTQGQNNQPQHF. J is TRBJ1-5 and V is TRBV2; possibly TRBD1 for D (6 bases). The CDR3 length is 15 residues. Looked up from germline, CDR1 is SNHLY and CDR2 is FYNNEI. V was pared by 5 bases and J by 4 bases, with 15 bases between.

This clonotype was detected a few times. This rearrangement joins TRBV2 to TRBJ2-3, with 9 bases that match TRBD1. After removal of 4 bases from V and 3 bases from J, the junction contained 5 bases not matched to a gene. Germline V gene data show CDR1 as SNHLY and CDR2 as FYNNEI. The CDR3 consists of 15 residues. CDR3 DNA sequence: TGTGCCAGCAGTGCCGGGACAGGGTTTACAGATACGCAGTATTTT. Residues: CASSAGTGFTDTQYF.

Written as DNA, the CDR3 is TGTGCCAGCAGTGAAGGTCCGGGAAGTTTGTCCTACGAGCAGTACTTC. Amino acids: CASSEGPGSLSYEQYF. This chain joins TRBV2 and TRBJ2-7, with a weak D call TRBD2 (5 bases). The CDR3 contains 16 residues. The V gene's germline CDR1 is SNHLY and CDR2 FYNNEI. Trimming stripped 1 base from V and 1 base from J, with 14 bases between.

The V call is TRBV20-1, the J call TRBJ1-1; D gene unclear. Trimming pared 0 bases from V and 2 bases from J, leaving 13 bases between. This CDR3 is built from 15 residues. The germline V gene has CDR1 DFQATT and CDR2 SNEGSKA (reference sequence). The CDR3 nucleotides read TGCAGTGCTAGAGATCACCTCCGGCCTAACACTGAAGCTTTCTTT. This translates into CSARDHLRPNTEAFF.